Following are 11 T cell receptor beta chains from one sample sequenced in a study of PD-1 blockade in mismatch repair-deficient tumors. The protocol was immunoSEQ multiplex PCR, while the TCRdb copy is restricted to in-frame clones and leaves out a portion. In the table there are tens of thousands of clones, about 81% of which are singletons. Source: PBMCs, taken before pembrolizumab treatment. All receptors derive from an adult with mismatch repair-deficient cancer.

CDR3 nucleotides: TGTGCCAGCAGCCAAGAGTCGCTAGCGGGTTCTATCGGATCCTACGAGCAGTACTTC. Translating gives CASSQESLAGSIGSYEQYF. The chain carries TRBV4-2 and TRBJ2-7; 8 nucleotides line up with TRBD2. CDR3 size: 19 residues. Germline V lookup: CDR1 LGHNA, CDR2 YNFKEQ. V lost 0 bases and J lost 1; bases outside the gene matches: 14.

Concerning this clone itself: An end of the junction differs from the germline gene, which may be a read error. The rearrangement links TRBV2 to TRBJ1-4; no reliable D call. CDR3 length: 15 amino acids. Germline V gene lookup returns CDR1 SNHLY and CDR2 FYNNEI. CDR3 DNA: TGTGCCAGCAGCGAAGATTCGGCGGGTGGAGAAAAACTGTTTTTT. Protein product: CASSEDSAGGEKLFF.

The CDR3 region is CASSSRETQYF. The DNA for the CDR3 is TGTGCCAGCAGCTCGCGGGAGACCCAGTACTTC. The genes are TRBV7-8 and TRBJ2-5; D gene ambiguous. Per the germline V gene, CDR1 is SGHVS and CDR2 is FQNEAQ. With 4 bases removed from V and 5 bases from J, the gap between germline ends came to 5 bases. This CDR3 region has 11 residues.

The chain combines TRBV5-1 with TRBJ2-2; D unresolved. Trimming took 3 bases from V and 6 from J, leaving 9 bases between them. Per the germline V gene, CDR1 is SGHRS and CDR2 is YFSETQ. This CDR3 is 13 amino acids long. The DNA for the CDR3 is TGCGCCAGCAGCTATTTCGGGTCCGGGGAGCTGTTTTTT. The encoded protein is CASSYFGSGELFF.

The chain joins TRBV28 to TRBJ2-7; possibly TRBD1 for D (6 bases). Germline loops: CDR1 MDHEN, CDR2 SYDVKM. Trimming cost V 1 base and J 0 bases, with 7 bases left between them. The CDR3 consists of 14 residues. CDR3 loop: CASSLSGHSYEQYF. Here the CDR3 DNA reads TGTGCCAGCAGTTTATCGGGACACTCCTACGAGCAGTACTTC.

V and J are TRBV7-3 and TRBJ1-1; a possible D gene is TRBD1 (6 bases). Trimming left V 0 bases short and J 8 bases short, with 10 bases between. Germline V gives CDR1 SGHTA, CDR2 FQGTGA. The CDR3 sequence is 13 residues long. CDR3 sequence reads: CASSLTAGVEAFF. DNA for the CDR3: TGTGCCAGCAGCTTAACGGCAGGGGTCGAAGCTTTCTTT.

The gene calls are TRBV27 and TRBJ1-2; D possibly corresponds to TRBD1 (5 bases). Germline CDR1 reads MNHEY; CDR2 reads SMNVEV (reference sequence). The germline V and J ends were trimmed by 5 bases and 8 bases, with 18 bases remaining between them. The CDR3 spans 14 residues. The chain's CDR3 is CASSTGMGRGGYTF. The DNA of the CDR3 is TGTGCCAGCAGTACAGGAATGGGGCGCGGCGGCTACACCTTC.

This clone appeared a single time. CDR3 nucleotide sequence: TGTGCCAGTAGTTCAGAGGACAGGGACGTGGCTGAAAAACTGTTTTTT. The encoded protein is CASSSEDRDVAEKLFF. The chain employs TRBV19 and TRBJ1-4; 8 bases line up with TRBD1. The CDR3 contains 16 residues. CDR1 is LNHDA, CDR2 SQIVND, per germline (reference sequence). V shed 5 bases, J shed 7 bases, and the junction held 12 bases outside the gene matches.

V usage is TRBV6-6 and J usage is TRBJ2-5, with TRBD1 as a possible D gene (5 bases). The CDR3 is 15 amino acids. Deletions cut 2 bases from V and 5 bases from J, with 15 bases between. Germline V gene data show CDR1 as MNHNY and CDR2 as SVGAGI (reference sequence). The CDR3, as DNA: TGTGCCAGCAGTTACCCTATTGGTGCAGGGGAGACCCAGTACTTC. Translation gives CASSYPIGAGETQYF.

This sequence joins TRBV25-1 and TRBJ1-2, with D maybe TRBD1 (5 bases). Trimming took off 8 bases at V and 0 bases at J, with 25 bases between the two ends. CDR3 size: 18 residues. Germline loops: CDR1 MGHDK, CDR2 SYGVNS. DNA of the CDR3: TGTGCCAGCGCTCCCAGGCCGGGACTCCTCGCAGCTAACTATGGCTACACCTTC. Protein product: CASAPRPGLLAANYGYTF.

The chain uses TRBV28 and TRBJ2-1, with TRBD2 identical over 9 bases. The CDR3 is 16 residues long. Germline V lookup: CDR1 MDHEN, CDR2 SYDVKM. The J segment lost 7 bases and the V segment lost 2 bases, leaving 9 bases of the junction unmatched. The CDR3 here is CASSLKGVAGENEQFF. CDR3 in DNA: TGTGCCAGCAGTTTAAAGGGGGTAGCGGGAGAGAATGAGCAGTTCTTC.